This T cell receptor beta chain was observed in a study of regulatory T cells in long-lasting Graves disease. General study results and limits: Those with persistent Graves' had less TCR diversity than newly diagnosed patients.

A remark on this clonotype: Its specificity is unknown.

Time point meaning: persistent/refractory GD, antithyroid drugs over 5 years with positive TRAb. The TCR library was prepared using RNA isolated from PBMCs. Guidelines of the American Thyroid Association were used to diagnose Graves' disease. Through Arm-PCR of CDR3 regions and iRepertoire HTBI primers, TCR beta libraries were built. Original analysis: Across the samples, identification revealed 50 to 80 TRBV and about 15 TRBJ segments. From the multiplex PCR reads, TCRdb called clonotypes with MiXCR, one entry per CDR3 protein. Here the V and J calls rest on TCRdb's processing, not on the authors' analysis. Here the sample spans 600,000 to 850,000 distinct CDR3 sequences, around 30% being singletons. Germline V lookup: CDR1 SNHLY, CDR2 FYNNEI. V was shortened by 7 bases and J by 3 bases, with 12 bases between the two germline ends. CDR3 length: 13 amino acids.

This clonotype was sampled from a female donor with Graves disease. The genes are TRBV2 and TRBJ1-1, with a possible D match to TRBD1 (6 bases). This specimen was peripheral blood mononuclear cells (PBMCs), taken when the disease was refractory, from a patient treated with antithyroid drugs. CDR3 sequence reads: CASKDSTYTEAFF. The CDR3 DNA reads TGTGCCAGCAAGGACAGCACTTACACTGAAGCTTTCTTT.